This TCR beta chain was recorded in a study of OX40 agonist ivuxolimab in advanced cancers. Germline trimming cut 4 bases from V and 5 bases from J; bases unmatched to any gene: 9. The CDR3 is 16 residues long. CDR1 SGHDN and CDR2 FVKESK come from the germline V gene. The count of this clone is one. Its antigen is currently unknown. Clones were sequenced by immunoSEQ multiplex PCR, and TCRdb holds only the in-frame ones, with some missing. The sample comprises tens of thousands of clones, about 88% of which are singletons, and 0.27% rests with the top ten. Study results and limitations: No determination was made of the antigen specificity of the expanded peripheral T cells. Some patients without response likewise showed low normalized clonal expansion.

The chain carries TRBV14 and TRBJ2-1; TRBD2 agrees at 9 bases. The input for sequencing was CD4+ or CD8+ T cells sorted from blood, taken in a trial of the OX40 agonist ivuxolimab. The clonotype originates from an adult with an advanced solid tumor such as melanoma, head and neck, liver or kidney cancer. CDR3 bases: TGTGCCAGCAGCCCCAATAGCGGGAGTATCCACAATGAGCAGTTCTTC. Its translation: CASSPNSGSIHNEQFF.